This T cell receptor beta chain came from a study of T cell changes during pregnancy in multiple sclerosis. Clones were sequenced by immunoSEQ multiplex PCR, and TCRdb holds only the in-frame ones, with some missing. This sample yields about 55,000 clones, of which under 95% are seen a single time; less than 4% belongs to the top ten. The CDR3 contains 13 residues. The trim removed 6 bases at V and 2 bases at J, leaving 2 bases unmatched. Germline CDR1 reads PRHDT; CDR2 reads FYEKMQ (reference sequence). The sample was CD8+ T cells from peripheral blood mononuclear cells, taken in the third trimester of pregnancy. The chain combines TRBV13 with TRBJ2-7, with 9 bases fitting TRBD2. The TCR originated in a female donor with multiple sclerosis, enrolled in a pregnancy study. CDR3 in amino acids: CASRASGTYEQYF. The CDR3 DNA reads TGTGCCAGCAGGGCTAGCGGGACCTACGAGCAGTACTTC.